The 5 T cell receptor beta chains given below trace back to one sample, sequenced in a study of T cell repertoires in cytomegalovirus infection. From the reads, TCRdb called clonotypes with MiXCR, one entry per CDR3 protein. This sample has roughly 150,000 distinct CDR3 sequences, with about 20% found just once. The source material was PBMCs. These receptors all come from a human donor in good health (CMV status not recorded). Some clones in this sample may be carry-over from other donors' samples.

In DNA, the CDR3 is TGTGCCAGTAGTATAGGGGCTGTGTACAATGAGCAGTTCTTC. It encodes CASSIGAVYNEQFF. V gene TRBV19 combines with J gene TRBJ2-1, with unresolved D. Trimming took off 1 base at V and 4 bases at J, with 8 bases between the two ends. Germline V gives CDR1 LNHDA, CDR2 SQIVND (reference sequence). The CDR3 covers 14 residues.

This clonotype has at least ten counts. For the CDR3, the DNA is TGTGCCAGCAGCTTAGCGCAGGACTGGAGATACAATGAGCAGTTCTTC. Translated: CASSLAQDWRYNEQFF. The chain uses TRBV7-6 and TRBJ2-1; TRBD2 might be the D (5 bases). This CDR3 comprises 16 residues. V was shortened by 0 bases and J by 4 bases, with 13 bases between the two germline ends. Germline V CDR1 and CDR2: SGHVS, FNYEAQ.

This clonotype was picked up many times. V gene TRBV7-6 combines with J gene TRBJ2-6; no reliable D call. Germline V gene sequence: CDR1 SGHVS, CDR2 FNYEAQ. Trimming shortened V by 5 bases and J by 0 bases, and 17 bases separated the two germline ends. This CDR3 is 18 amino acids long. The CDR3 spells CASSLTPSVTSGANVLTF. In nucleotides, the CDR3 is TGTGCCAGCAGCCTAACACCTTCCGTAACCTCTGGGGCCAACGTCCTGACTTTC. The whole variable domain, remainder taken from reference TRBV7-6 and TRBJ2-6, is GAGVSQSPRYKVTKRGQDVALRCDPISGHVSLYWYRQALGQGPEFLTYFNYEAQQDKSGLPNDRFSAERPEGSISTLTIQRTEQRDSAMYRCASSLTPSVTSGANVLTFGAGSRLTVL.

This clonotype was counted at least ten times. The chain has TRBV7-2 and TRBJ1-6, with D tentatively TRBD1 (5 bases). The germline CDR1 and CDR2 sequences are SGHTA and FQGNSA. The CDR3 has 13 residues. V was trimmed by 1 base and J by 9 bases, leaving 7 bases between them. CDR3 region: CASSLEGLSPLHF. The CDR3 DNA reads TGTGCCAGCAGCTTAGAGGGACTTTCACCCCTCCACTTT.

This clonotype was picked up many times. V is TRBV7-2 and J is TRBJ1-2, with D possibly matching TRBD1 (5 bases). CDR1 is SGHTA and CDR2 is FQGNSA in the germline V gene. Trimming left V 2 bases short and J 8 bases short, with 12 bases between. This CDR3 comprises 13 residues. CDR3 region: CASSLWGVEGYTF. CDR3 bases: TGTGCCAGCAGCTTATGGGGGGTAGAGGGCTACACCTTC.